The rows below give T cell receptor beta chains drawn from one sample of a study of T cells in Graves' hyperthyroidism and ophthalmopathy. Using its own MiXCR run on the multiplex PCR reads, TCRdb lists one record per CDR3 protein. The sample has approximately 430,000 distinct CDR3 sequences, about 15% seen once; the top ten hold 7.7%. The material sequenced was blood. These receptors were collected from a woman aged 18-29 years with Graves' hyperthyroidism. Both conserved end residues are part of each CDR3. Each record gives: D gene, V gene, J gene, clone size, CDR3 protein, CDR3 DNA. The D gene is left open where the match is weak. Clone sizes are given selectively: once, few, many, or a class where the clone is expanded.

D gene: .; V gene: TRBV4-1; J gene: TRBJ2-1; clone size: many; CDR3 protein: CASSQDVPGAYNEQFF; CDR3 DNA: TGCGCCAGCAGCCAAGACGTCCCGGGGGCCTACAATGAGCAGTTCTTC
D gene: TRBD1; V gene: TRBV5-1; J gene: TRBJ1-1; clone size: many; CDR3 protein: CASSAGTGNTEAFF; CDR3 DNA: TGCGCCAGCAGCGCCGGGACAGGGAACACTGAAGCTTTCTTT
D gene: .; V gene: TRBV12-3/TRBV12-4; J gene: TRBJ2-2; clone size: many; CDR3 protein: CASRPTGARLTGELFF; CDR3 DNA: TGTGCCAGCAGGCCGACCGGGGCCCGGCTCACCGGGGAGCTGTTTTTT
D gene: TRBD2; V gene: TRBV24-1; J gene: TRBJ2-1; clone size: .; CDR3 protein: CATSKRASGGNEQFF; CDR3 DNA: TGTGCCACCAGTAAGAGGGCTAGCGGGGGGAATGAGCAGTTCTTC
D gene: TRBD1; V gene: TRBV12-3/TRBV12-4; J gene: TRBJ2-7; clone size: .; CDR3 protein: CASSQGDRAYEQYF; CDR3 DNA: TGCGCCAGCAGCCAGGGGGACAGGGCCTACGAGCAGTACTTC
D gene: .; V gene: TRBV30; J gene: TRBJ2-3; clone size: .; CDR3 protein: CAWSVSRAGTQYF; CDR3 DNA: TGTGCCTGGAGTGTAAGCAGGGCCGGTACGCAGTATTTT
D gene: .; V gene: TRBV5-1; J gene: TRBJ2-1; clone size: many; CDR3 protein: CASSVLQGPSYNEQFF; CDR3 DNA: TGCGCCAGCAGCGTCTTACAGGGCCCCTCCTACAATGAGCAGTTCTTC
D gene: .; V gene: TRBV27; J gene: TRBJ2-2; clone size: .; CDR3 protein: CASSLRRRVQSGELFF; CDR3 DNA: TGTGCCAGCAGTTTACGCCGCAGGGTCCAGTCCGGGGAGCTGTTTTTT
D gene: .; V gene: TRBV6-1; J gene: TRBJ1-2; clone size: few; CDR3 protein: CASSPSGVHYGYTF; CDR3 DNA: TGTGCCAGCAGCCCTTCGGGGGTTCATTATGGCTACACCTTC
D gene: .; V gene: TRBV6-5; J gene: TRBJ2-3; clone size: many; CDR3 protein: CASSYSGVGADTQYF; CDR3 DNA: TGTGCCAGCAGTTACTCGGGGGTAGGAGCAGATACGCAGTATTTT
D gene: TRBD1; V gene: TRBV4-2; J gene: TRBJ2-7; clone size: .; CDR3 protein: CASSQAATGGSYEQYF; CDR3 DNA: TGTGCCAGCAGCCAAGCGGCGACAGGGGGTTCCTACGAGCAGTACTTC
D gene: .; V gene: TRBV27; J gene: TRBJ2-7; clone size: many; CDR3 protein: CASSFFGGSYEQYF; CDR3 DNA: TGTGCCAGCAGTTTCTTTGGGGGCTCCTACGAGCAGTACTTC
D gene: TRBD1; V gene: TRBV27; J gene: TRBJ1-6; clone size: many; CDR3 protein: CASSWDRGTNSPLHF; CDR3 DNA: TGTGCCAGCAGTTGGGACAGGGGAACGAATTCACCCCTCCACTTT
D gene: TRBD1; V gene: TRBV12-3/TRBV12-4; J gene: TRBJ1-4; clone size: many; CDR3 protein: CASSRRDRGEKLFF; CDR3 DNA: TGTGCCAGCAGTCGGCGGGACAGGGGCGAAAAACTGTTTTTT
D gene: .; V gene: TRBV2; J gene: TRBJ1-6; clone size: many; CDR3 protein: CASSSPSRAKNSPLHF; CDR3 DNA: TGTGCCAGCAGTTCACCTTCCAGGGCTAAGAATTCACCCCTCCACTTT
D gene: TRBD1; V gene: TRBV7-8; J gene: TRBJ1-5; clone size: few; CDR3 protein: CASSLGDRATNQPQHF; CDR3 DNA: TGTGCCAGCAGCTTAGGGGACAGGGCAACCAATCAGCCCCAGCATTTT
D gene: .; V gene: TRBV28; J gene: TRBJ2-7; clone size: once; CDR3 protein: CASRDRAGLGRGAGYEQYF; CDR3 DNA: TGTGCCAGCAGGGACAGGGCCGGGTTAGGGCGGGGGGCAGGGTACGAGCAGTACTTC
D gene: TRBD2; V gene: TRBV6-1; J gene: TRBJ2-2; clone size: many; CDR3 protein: CASSEFGLAGSTGELFF; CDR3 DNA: TGTGCCAGCAGTGAGTTCGGACTAGCGGGATCGACCGGGGAGCTGTTTTTT
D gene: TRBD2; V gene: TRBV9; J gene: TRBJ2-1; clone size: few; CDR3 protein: CASSAGQRGARNEQFF; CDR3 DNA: TGTGCCAGCAGCGCAGGACAGCGGGGGGCCAGAAATGAGCAGTTCTTC
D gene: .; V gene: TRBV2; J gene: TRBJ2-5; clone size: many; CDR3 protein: CASSDLPGLQETQYF; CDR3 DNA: TGTGCCAGCAGTGACTTGCCAGGACTACAAGAGACCCAGTACTTC
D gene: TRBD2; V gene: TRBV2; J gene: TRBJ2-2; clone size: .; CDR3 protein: CASSAASGDTGELFF; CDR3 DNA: TGTGCCAGCAGTGCAGCTAGCGGTGACACCGGGGAGCTGTTTTTT
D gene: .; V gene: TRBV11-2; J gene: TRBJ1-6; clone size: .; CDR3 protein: CASSDQQIPHSPLHF; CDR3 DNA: TGTGCCAGCAGCGATCAACAGATTCCCCATTCACCCCTCCACTTT
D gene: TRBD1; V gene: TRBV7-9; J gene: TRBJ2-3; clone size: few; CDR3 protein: CASSLAGRGPVDTQYF; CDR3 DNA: TGTGCCAGCAGCTTAGCCGGCAGGGGGCCGGTAGATACGCAGTATTTT
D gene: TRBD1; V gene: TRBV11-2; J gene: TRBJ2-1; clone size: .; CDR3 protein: CASSFPGGTGQFF; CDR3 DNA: TGTGCCAGCAGCTTCCCTGGTGGGACAGGGCAGTTCTTC
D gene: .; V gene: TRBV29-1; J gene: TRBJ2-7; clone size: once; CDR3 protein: CSVESGANSYEQYF; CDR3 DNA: TGCAGCGTTGAGAGTGGGGCCAACTCCTACGAGCAGTACTTC
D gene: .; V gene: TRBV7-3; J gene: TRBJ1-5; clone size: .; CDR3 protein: CASSFALERQPQHF; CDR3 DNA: TGTGCCAGCAGCTTCGCCCTTGAAAGGCAGCCCCAGCATTTT
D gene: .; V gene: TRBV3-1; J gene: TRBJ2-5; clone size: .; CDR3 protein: CASSLTLIGGGLNLNQETQYF; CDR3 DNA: TGTGCCAGCAGCCTGACACTAATAGGCGGGGGCCTGAATCTTAACCAAGAGACCCAGTACTTC
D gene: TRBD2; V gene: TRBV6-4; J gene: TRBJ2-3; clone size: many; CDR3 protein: CASSDTSGRADTQYF; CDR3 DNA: TGTGCCAGCAGTGACACTAGCGGGAGGGCAGATACGCAGTATTTT
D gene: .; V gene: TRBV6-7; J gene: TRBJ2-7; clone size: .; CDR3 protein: CASRGGPSYEQYF; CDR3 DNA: TGTGCCAGCAGGGGGGGACCTTCCTACGAGCAGTACTTC
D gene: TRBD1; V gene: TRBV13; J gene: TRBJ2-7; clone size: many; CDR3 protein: CASSPRDRGYEQYF; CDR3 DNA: TGTGCCAGCAGCCCCCGCGACAGGGGCTACGAGCAGTACTTC
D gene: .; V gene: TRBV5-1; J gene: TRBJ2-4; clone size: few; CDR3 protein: CASSLLGTKNIQYF; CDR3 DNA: TGCGCCAGCAGCTTGTTAGGTACCAAAAACATTCAGTACTTC
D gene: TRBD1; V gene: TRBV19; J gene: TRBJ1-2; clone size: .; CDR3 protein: CATTPRPGQAIYGYTF; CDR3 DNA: TGTGCCACAACACCCCGTCCCGGACAGGCGATCTATGGCTACACCTTC